This TCR beta chain was sequenced for a study of T cells in Graves' hyperthyroidism and ophthalmopathy (dated by TCRdb to the late 2010s). A note on the overall study: Peripheral blood was collected at initial diagnosis, before any treatment. To identify distinguishing TCR V-J signatures, a discovery cohort of 100 patients was used, comprising fewer than 45 with Graves' ophthalmopathy and roughly 60 with stable Graves' hyperthyroidism. Prospective prediction of ophthalmopathy was tested in an independent validation cohort consisting of 18 to 20 hyperthyroidism patients and some 15 patients who later progressed to ophthalmopathy. The 80 to 100 discovery patients were randomly divided into training and test sets at a 7:3 ratio. In six Graves' hyperthyroidism patients, the study also compared T-cell repertoires from thyroid tissue with T-cell repertoires from blood. After sampling, hyperthyroidism patients received methimazole starting at 30 mg daily, and ophthalmopathy patients received high-dose intravenous methylprednisolone. The paper reports TCR Vbeta CDR3 sequencing of some 140 peripheral blood samples: over 40 ophthalmopathy, 75 to 80 hyperthyroidism and around 17 progressor patients.

Moderately to severely active disease, a Clinical Activity Score of at least 3, a NOSPECS grade of at least 4, and a duration under 3 months were present in ophthalmopathy patients. The study excluded patients with uncontrolled infections, other autoimmune diseases, pregnancy or lactation. Diagnoses were based on clinical symptoms, serum thyroxine and TRAb, thyroid ultrasound and orbital computed tomography. PBMCs were separated from roughly 10 ml of fresh peripheral blood using Ficoll-Paque density gradient centrifugation. Total RNA was extracted using Trizol reagent, and RNA quality was assessed on an Agilent 2100 Bioanalyzer. Taken from the germline V gene (reference sequence), the CDR1 and CDR2 loops are SEHNR and FQNEAQ. V sheds 3 bases and J sheds 6 bases, leaving 8 bases between their ends. Including cysteine and phenylalanine, the CDR3 has 13 amino acids. Only CDR3 DNA is held: 39 bases, read in frame from base 1.

This clonotype was picked up many times. Its antigen remains unidentified. No much larger clone exists at a distance of one base, and base qualities are not known. The TCR beta CDR3 regions were amplified from the RNA transcripts. A first-round RT-PCR of the TCR CDR3 used the HTBI primer set with the Qiagen OneStep RT-PCR kit. The libraries were constructed in a second round of multiplex PCR and then size-selected and purified. The libraries were sequenced on an Illumina HiSeq2000 using paired-end 100 bp reads. Per the authors' processing: SOAPnuke was used to process the raw data, throwing out any read that contained adapters or uncalled bases, had a mean Phred below 15, or lacked an exact constant-primer or identifier match. High-quality paired reads were merged with COPE v1.2.5, and unique nucleotide sequences were defined as clonotypes. Clonotypes were aligned to IMGT TRBV, TRBD and TRBJ reference segments using MiTCR v1.1. The analysis included only V-J combinations with a frequency above 0.0001, which together covered roughly 99% of the repertoires. A TCS score was defined as the ratio of F50 (clonal expansion) to E x V (chaos), with BLOSUM62-based TCRdist applied between CDR3 peptides within each V-J. Welch's t-statistics and random forest reduced 450 to 600 V-J features to roughly 13, which were used in a naive Bayes classifier (R e1071). TCRdb took the public reads, trimmed them with fastp at Q25, ran MiXCR for clone calling and kept in-frame beta chains. Rows with a matching CDR3 protein are joined into one entry that keeps the most common DNA and genes. The V and J calls here are based on TCRdb, not the publication. In all, the sample holds 560,000 or so distinct CDR3 sequences, and just under 20% of those were seen once. The ten largest clones represent approximately 50% of the sample.

The paper's findings and limits, for the study overall: In validation, the model predicted progression to ophthalmopathy a median of about 6.8 months before onset, with 70% to 71% sensitivity and 72.22% specificity. Most expanded thyroid clonotypes (frequency above 0.001) were also detected in blood, a finding suggesting that blood repertoires may reflect thyroid immune responses. Ophthalmopathy was separated from stable hyperthyroidism by a 13 V-J signature model, with 85% to 90% sensitivity and about 81% specificity obtained in cross-validation and 80%/75% obtained in testing. No statistical method was used to set the sample size in advance, and investigators knew the group allocation.

This clonotype originated in a man aged 35 to 55 with Graves' ophthalmopathy. The sample comprised blood. The chain is assembled from TRBV7-9 and TRBJ2-2; the D segment cannot be called with confidence. The bases are TGTGCCAGCAGCTTCGAGAGGTCCGGGGAGCTGTTTTTT. This gives the protein CASSFERSGELFF. The full variable domain, with segments outside the CDR3 supplied by the reference TRBV7-9 and TRBJ2-2 proteins, appears as DTGVSQNPRHKITKRGQNVTFRCDPISEHNRLYWYRQTLGQGPEFLTYFQNEAQLEKSRLLSDRFSAERPKGSFSTLEIQRTEQGDSAMYLCASSFERSGELFFGEGSRLTVL.